The rows below give T cell receptor beta chains drawn from one sample of a study of T cell repertoires in cytomegalovirus infection. Their antigens are not known. TCRdb redid the calling of the reads with MiXCR, one entry per CDR3 protein. The sample shows tens of thousands of distinct CDR3 sequences, about 20% of them seen only once. The specimen sequenced was PBMCs, sequenced either directly or after in vitro stimulation (not recorded which). All receptors derive from a human donor in good health (CMV status not recorded). Some clones in this sample may be carry-over from other donors' samples. Both conserved end residues are part of each CDR3. D genes are given only for firm matches. A row's size may be missing; if present it is once, few, many or a size class.

j_gene,abundance,d_gene,v_gene,CDR3nt,CDR3aa
TRBJ2-7,-,-,TRBV2,TGTGCCAGCAGTGATGACTCCTACGAGCAGTACTTC,CASSDDSYEQYF
TRBJ1-5,few,-,TRBV28,TGTGCCAGCAGTTGGGTCGGGCAGCCCCAGCATTTT,CASSWVGQPQHF
TRBJ1-2,few,-,TRBV5-1,TGCGCCAGCAGCCAACAACATTTATCTGGCTACACCTTC,CASSQQHLSGYTF
TRBJ2-7,many,TRBD1,TRBV7-2,TGTGCCAGCAGCCGGGACAGGGAATCCTACGAGCAGTACTTC,CASSRDRESYEQYF
TRBJ1-1,-,TRBD1,TRBV7-2,TGTGCCAGCAGCCCATCCGGGACAGGGGGTCGCACTGAAGCTTTCTTT,CASSPSGTGGRTEAFF
TRBJ2-3,few,TRBD1,TRBV12-3/TRBV12-4,TGTGCCAGCAGTTCGGACAGGGGGTACCCCCCCAGCCCAGATACGCAGTATTTT,CASSSDRGYPPSPDTQYF
TRBJ1-5,many,TRBD1,TRBV9,TGTGCCAGCAGCGCGGGACAGGGTATGGGTCAGCCCCAGCATTTT,CASSAGQGMGQPQHF
TRBJ2-5,-,-,TRBV27,TGTGCCAGCAGTCCCCGATCCCAAGAGACCCAGTACTTC,CASSPRSQETQYF
TRBJ2-7,-,TRBD1,TRBV20-1,TGCAGTGCTGCCGGGACAGACTACGAGCAGTACTTC,CSAAGTDYEQYF
TRBJ2-7,-,TRBD2,TRBV10-3,TGTGCCATCAGCAGAGCGGGGAGCTCCTACGAGCAGTACTTC,CAISRAGSSYEQYF
TRBJ2-5,-,-,TRBV19,TGTGCCAGTAGTATCCAAAGTGGCAGCCACCTTCAGTACTTC,CASSIQSGSHLQYF
TRBJ2-3,few,-,TRBV15,TGTGCCACCAGCAGGCAATGGACTACAGATACGCAGTATTTT,CATSRQWTTDTQYF
TRBJ2-5,few,TRBD1,TRBV4-3,TGCGCCAGCAGCCAAGGATTCGGGACAGGACAAGAGACCCAGTACTTC,CASSQGFGTGQETQYF
TRBJ2-7,many,-,TRBV10-3,TGTGCCATCAGTGAGTCGACTCGAGGATCCTACGAGCAGTACTTC,CAISESTRGSYEQYF
TRBJ1-2,-,-,TRBV19,TGTGCCAGTAGTATGGGGCAGGTAGAAAACTATGGCTACACCTTC,CASSMGQVENYGYTF
TRBJ2-5,many,-,TRBV7-2,TGTGCCAGCAGCTTAGTCCCGGCAATATCTCCAGAGACCCAGTACTTC,CASSLVPAISPETQYF
TRBJ2-5,many,-,TRBV7-8,TGTGCCAGCAGCTTAGTGCATCGGGGAGAGACCCAGTACTTC,CASSLVHRGETQYF
TRBJ1-2,-,-,TRBV4-1,TGCGCCAGCAGCCAGCGAAGGGACGGCTATGGCTACACCTTC,CASSQRRDGYGYTF
TRBJ2-2,-,-,TRBV19,TGTGCCAGTTGTGAGGCCCCCGACACCGGGGAGCTGTTTTTT,CASCEAPDTGELFF
TRBJ2-1,many,TRBD2,TRBV6-1,TGTGCCAGCAGTGGACTAGCGGGGGATTCGCCATACGATGAGCAGTTCTTC,CASSGLAGDSPYDEQFF
TRBJ1-2,many,-,TRBV7-9,TGTGCCAGCAGCTTTCTGACGGGAGCCCTAACCTATGGCTACACCTTC,CASSFLTGALTYGYTF
TRBJ1-2,-,TRBD1,TRBV6-6,TGTGCCAGCAGTTCAAGGACAGGGGAGTCTGGCTACACCTTC,CASSSRTGESGYTF
TRBJ1-5,-,-,TRBV18,TGTGCCAGCTCACCAACTAGCGGTCAGGGGCTTCCCCAGCATTTT,CASSPTSGQGLPQHF
TRBJ2-1,few,-,TRBV5-1,TGCGCCAGCAGCTTGGTGTCAGGGGTTTACAATGAGCAGTTCTTC,CASSLVSGVYNEQFF
TRBJ2-1,many,-,TRBV6-1,TGTGCCAGCAGTACCCACCCCTGGTCGCCCAATGAGCAGTTCTTC,CASSTHPWSPNEQFF
TRBJ2-3,-,-,TRBV12-3/TRBV12-4,TGTGCCAGCAGTTTCAAGGGAGGCACAGATACGCAGTATTTT,CASSFKGGTDTQYF
TRBJ2-1,many,TRBD2,TRBV19,TGTGCCAGTAGTATAGTACTAGCGGGAGTGGATGAGCAGTTCTTC,CASSIVLAGVDEQFF
TRBJ1-2,-,-,TRBV5-6,TGTGCCAGCAGCCCAACGGGACAAGCCCCCTATTCGGGTGGCTACACCTTC,CASSPTGQAPYSGGYTF
TRBJ1-3,few,-,TRBV6-1,TGTGCCAGCAGTGAAGGGTACGGCGGAAACACCATATATTTT,CASSEGYGGNTIYF
TRBJ2-5,-,-,TRBV7-9,TGTGCCAGCAGCCAGCTCCAGGATAACCAAGAGACCCAGTACTTC,CASSQLQDNQETQYF
TRBJ1-2,once,-,TRBV2,TGTGCCAGCAGTGTGGGGGGTGCCTCCCTTAACTATGGCTACACCTTC,CASSVGGASLNYGYTF
TRBJ1-3,-,-,TRBV6-2/TRBV6-3,TGTGCCACCACCAGGGCGGCTGGAAACACCATGTATTTT,CATTRAAGNTMYF
TRBJ1-1,many,-,TRBV7-2,TGTGCCAGCAGCGGTTTCTCACAGGGCTTGGGGCCTGAAGCTTTCTTT,CASSGFSQGLGPEAFF
TRBJ2-1,-,-,TRBV6-2/TRBV6-3,TGTGCCAGCAGTTACTCGTTGTCGAGAGGCGCTGCAGTCTTC,CASSYSLSRGAAVF
TRBJ2-1,-,-,TRBV7-2,TGTGCCAGCACAAGTTCGTCGAAGGGGTTCTACAATGAGCAGTTCTTC,CASTSSSKGFYNEQFF
TRBJ1-1,-,-,TRBV5-1,TGCGCCAGCAGCTTGGTTGGGGACACTGAAGCTTTCTTT,CASSLVGDTEAFF
TRBJ1-1,-,TRBD1,TRBV2,TGTGCCACTAGAGACAGGGTAGTCACTGAAGCTTTCTTT,CATRDRVVTEAFF
TRBJ1-6,many,-,TRBV2,TGTGCCAGCAGTGTGACAGACTCCTATAATTCACCCCTCCACTTT,CASSVTDSYNSPLHF
TRBJ2-3,-,-,TRBV5-1,TGCGCCAGCAGCCCTGGGGCCTGGATTGCAGATACGCAGTATTTT,CASSPGAWIADTQYF
TRBJ2-3,many,TRBD1,TRBV7-2,TGTGCCAGCAGCTTATGGACAGGTGGGACGCAGTATTTT,CASSLWTGGTQYF